The rows below give T cell receptor beta chains drawn from one sample of a study of blood T cell repertoires in COVID-19. Assay: immunoSEQ multiplex PCR; the TCRdb copy retains only in-frame clones and omits some. The sample has about 240,000 clones, around 83% seen once. Sample: peripheral blood. These TCRs come from a woman between 18 and 30 years old with acute or convalescent COVID-19. Each CDR3 is given with its conserved first and last residue. D genes are given only for firm matches. Clone size appears in some rows only: once, few, many, or a class for an expanded clone.

v_gene	len	abundance	j_gene	d_gene	CDR3aa	CDR3nt
TRBV11-3	16	-	TRBJ2-5	TRBD2	CASSPGGTSGQETQYF	TGTGCCAGCAGCCCGGGGGGGACTAGCGGCCAAGAGACCCAGTACTTC
TRBV18	12	few	TRBJ2-3	-	CASSPTADTQYF	TGTGCCAGCTCACCAACAGCAGATACGCAGTATTTT
TRBV6-2/TRBV6-3	17	-	TRBJ1-1	-	CASSYLPTGQMNTEAFF	TGTGCCAGCAGTTACCTCCCCACTGGACAGATGAACACTGAAGCTTTCTTT
TRBV6-1	15	-	TRBJ1-2	-	CASSEAPFTVGGYTF	TGTGCCAGCAGTGAAGCGCCTTTTACAGTTGGTGGCTACACCTTC
TRBV12-5	17	once	TRBJ1-6	TRBD1	CASGFSGQGGSNSPLHF	TGTGCTAGTGGTTTCTCGGGACAGGGGGGATCTAATTCACCCCTCCACTTT
TRBV12-5	15	few	TRBJ1-2	-	CASGEQSGERHGYTF	TGTGCTAGTGGAGAACAAAGTGGGGAGCGACATGGCTACACCTTC
TRBV4-3	13	-	TRBJ1-1	-	CASSPRLNTEAFF	TGCGCCAGCAGCCCCCGGTTGAACACTGAAGCTTTCTTT
TRBV7-6	15	-	TRBJ2-1	-	CASSLSSSAYNEQFF	TGTGCCAGCAGCTTATCGTCTAGCGCCTACAATGAGCAGTTCTTC
TRBV4-1	12	-	TRBJ2-1	-	CASSRNDFEQFF	TGCGCCAGCAGCCGTAACGACTTTGAGCAGTTCTTC
TRBV27	13	-	TRBJ1-1	-	CASSLIGNRVTFF	TGTGCCAGCAGTTTAATAGGGAACAGGGTGACTTTCTTT
TRBV19	16	-	TRBJ1-5	-	CASSIVPGYSNQPQHF	TGTGCCAGTAGTATAGTTCCCGGTTATAGCAATCAGCCCCAGCATTTT